One sample yielded the 11 T cell receptor beta chains listed below, sequenced in a study of T cells in Graves' hyperthyroidism and ophthalmopathy. Amplification yielded TCR beta CDR3 regions, with RNA transcripts as the source. The HTBI set primed first-round TCR CDR3 RT-PCR. One entry per CDR3 protein results from TCRdb running MiXCR on the multiplex PCR reads. The profile shows 350,000 to 450,000 distinct CDR3 sequences, 17% of them singletons. The source material was blood. These receptor sequences come from a woman between 25 and 40 years old with Graves' hyperthyroidism that later progressed to Graves' ophthalmopathy.

The V gene is TRBV12-3 or TRBV12-4, the J gene TRBJ1-6; 9 positions agree with TRBD1. V lost 6 bases, J lost 6 bases, and 12 bases stayed unmatched. This CDR3 comprises 17 residues. Here the CDR3 reads CASRETGTGFSNSPLHF. For the CDR3, the DNA is TGTGCCAGCAGGGAAACCGGGACAGGGTTTTCTAATTCACCCCTCCACTTT.

CDR3 region: CASSWNAAGPVTVRYF. As DNA, the CDR3 is TGCGCCAGCAGCTGGAACGCAGCGGGCCCCGTCACCGTGCGGTATTTT. The chain recombines TRBV5-1 with TRBJ2-3; D is perhaps TRBD2 (6 bases). Germline CDR1 is SGHRS and CDR2 is YFSETQ. The CDR3 spans 16 residues. Trimming cost V 3 bases and J 14 bases, with 28 bases left between them. Looking up the rest from reference TRBV5-1 and TRBJ2-3 gives the full variable domain: KAGVTQTPRYLIKTRGQQVTLSCSPISGHRSVSWYQQTPGQGLQFLFEYFSETQRNKGNFPGRFSGRQFSNSRSEMNVSTLELGDSALYLCASSWNAAGPVTVRYFGPGTRLTVL.

This clonotype has a count of ten or more. J is TRBJ1-1 and V is TRBV28, with D unclear. The CDR3 extends over 12 amino acids. V gave up 7 bases and J gave up 1 base, with 7 bases separating them. Germline V lookup: CDR1 MDHEN, CDR2 SYDVKM. The CDR3 DNA is TGTGCCAGCACTCGGGGGAACACTGAAGCTTTCTTT. Amino acid sequence: CASTRGNTEAFF.

This clonotype was recorded a few times. V gene TRBV20-1 combines with J gene TRBJ1-1; the match to TRBD1 covers 8 bases. With 5 bases clipped from V and 4 bases from J, the junction kept 6 bases outside the gene matches. Germline assignment: CDR1 DFQATT and CDR2 SNEGSKA (reference sequence). The CDR3 length is 13 residues. The CDR3 loop is CSAHKDRVTEAFF. CDR3 DNA: TGCAGTGCTCATAAGGACAGGGTCACTGAAGCTTTCTTT.

This clonotype was counted ten times or more. The J gene is TRBJ2-7, the V gene TRBV12-3 or TRBV12-4; 13 nucleotides agree with TRBD2. Trimming at V came to 7 bases and at J to 5 bases, leaving 5 bases not matched to a gene. The CDR3 runs to 14 residues. The CDR3 coding sequence is TGTGCCAGCACCCCTGGACTAGCGGGAGACGAGCAGTACTTC. It specifies CASTPGLAGDEQYF.

Details on this clonotype: This clone may be a read error of a much larger clone one base away. The rearrangement links TRBV10-3 to TRBJ2-1; D is ambiguous. Germline CDR1 reads ENHRY; CDR2 reads SYGVKD. The CDR3 is 14 residues long. CDR3 amino acids: CSISVGVTHNEQFF. DNA for the CDR3: TGTTCCATCAGTGTGGGCGTAACTCACAATGAGCAGTTCTTC.

This clonotype appeared many times. The V and J genes are TRBV4-2 and TRBJ2-7; D is uncertain. The V gene lost 0 bases and the J gene lost 2 bases, with 8 bases spanning the gap. Germline CDR1 LGHNA, CDR2 YNFKEQ. The CDR3 length is 14 residues. The CDR3, as DNA: TGTGCCAGCAGCCAAGATGGGAAACCCTACGAGCAGTACTTC. Residues: CASSQDGKPYEQYF.

This clonotype showed up many times. The gene calls are TRBV29-1 and TRBJ2-3; D unclear. The CDR3 spans 13 residues. The ends were cut back, 2 bases at V and 5 bases at J, with 11 bases in the middle. CDR1 and CDR2 from the germline V gene are SQVTM and ANQGSEA. The CDR3 here is CSVELADQDTQYF. The DNA of the CDR3 is TGCAGCGTTGAATTAGCCGACCAAGATACGCAGTATTTT.

This clonotype was picked up many times. The chain links TRBV5-1 to TRBJ2-1, with 10 bases fitting TRBD2. Per germline, CDR1 SGHRS and CDR2 YFSETQ. There are 15 residues in the CDR3. V was clipped by 4 bases and J by 5 bases; unmatched bases: 6. Here the CDR3 DNA reads TGCGCCAGCAGCCTCGGACTAGCGGATAACAATGAGCAGTTCTTC. Its protein product is CASSLGLADNNEQFF.

The table lists this clonotype with many counts. This chain uses TRBV3-1 with TRBJ1-4; 8 bases are a match to TRBD1. Germline CDR1 is LGHDT and CDR2 is YNNKEL (reference sequence). Trimming removed 4 bases from V and 8 bases from J; junction bases left unmatched: 15. This CDR3 contains 17 residues. This CDR3 reads CASSPSLSGTGGEKLFF. For the CDR3, the DNA is TGTGCCAGCAGCCCCTCCTTGTCCGGGACAGGAGGAGAAAAACTGTTTTTT.

The chain recombines TRBV19 with TRBJ2-1; 12 bases align to TRBD2. CDR1 LNHDA and CDR2 SQIVND come from the germline V gene (reference sequence). The CDR3 contains 17 residues. V was clipped by 7 bases and J by 0 bases; unmatched bases: 7. In nucleotides, the CDR3 is TGTGCCAGTACAAGGACTAGCGGGGACCCCTCCTACAATGAGCAGTTCTTC. Translation: CASTRTSGDPSYNEQFF.